The next 8 T cell receptor beta chains were all read from a single sample in a study of shared clonotypes between healthy human individuals. CD45RO-negative, CCR7-positively selected cells formed the naive CD8 fraction, excluding terminally differentiated effector memory CD45RA+ cells. The table came from immunoSEQ multiplex PCR; TCRdb's copy has only in-frame clones and leaves some out. There are 1.5 million to 2.5 million clones in the sample; approximately 94% occur only once, and roughly 1% lies in the top ten. Sequenced input: naive CD8+ T cells sorted from blood. The origin of the receptors is a man younger than 30 in good health.

The V call is TRBV5-5, the J call TRBJ1-2; tentative D call: TRBD1 (5 bases). V was pared by 0 bases and J by 7 bases, with 13 bases between. The germline V gene has CDR1 SGHKS and CDR2 YYEKEE (reference sequence). This CDR3 comprises 14 residues. The CDR3 sequence: CASSLARGDSGYTF. The CDR3 DNA sequence: TGTGCCAGCAGCTTGGCTAGGGGTGATTCTGGCTACACCTTC.

V is TRBV5-4 and J is TRBJ1-1, with D perhaps matching TRBD1 (6 bases). The V end was cut by 2 bases, the J end by 6 bases, with 11 bases between. Per germline, CDR1 SGHNT and CDR2 YYREEE (reference sequence). This CDR3 comprises 13 residues. CDR3 protein: CASSLNRAAEAFF. The CDR3, as DNA: TGTGCCAGCAGCTTAAACAGGGCTGCTGAAGCTTTCTTT.

The rearrangement uses TRBV19 and TRBJ1-2; tentative D call: TRBD1 (5 bases). CDR3 length equals 15 residues. Germline loops: CDR1 LNHDA, CDR2 SQIVND (reference sequence). Deletions cut 3 bases from V and 2 bases from J, with 13 bases between. CDR3 sequence: CASSMGEGTNYGYTF. CDR3 nucleotide sequence: TGTGCCAGTAGTATGGGGGAGGGTACGAACTATGGCTACACCTTC.

The chain recombines TRBV19 with TRBJ1-2; D perhaps matches TRBD1 (5 bases). Trimming cost V 7 bases and J 7 bases, with 16 bases left between them. Per the germline V gene, CDR1 is LNHDA and CDR2 is SQIVND (reference sequence). The CDR3 extends over 13 amino acids. CDR3 in DNA: TGTGCCAGTAACTCAGGGACCCATCTTGGCTACACCTTC. Its protein product is CASNSGTHLGYTF.

This clone has only one observation. This chain connects TRBV4-3 to TRBJ2-3, with TRBD1 identical over 7 bases. J gave up 1 base and V 0 bases, and 4 bases lay outside the gene matches. Germline CDR1 reads LGHNA; CDR2 reads YSLEER. The CDR3 is 16 residues long. CDR3 amino acids: CASSQERQGGTDTQYF. In DNA, the CDR3 is TGCGCCAGCAGCCAAGAAAGACAGGGCGGCACAGATACGCAGTATTTT.

The rearrangement joins TRBV5-1 to TRBJ2-3; weak D call: TRBD1 (5 bases). The CDR3 has 15 amino acids. Germline V gene data show CDR1 as SGHRS and CDR2 as YFSETQ. The V end lost 4 bases, the J end lost 4 bases, and 16 bases lay between the germline ends. The CDR3 DNA sequence: TGCGCCAGCAGCAAAGGGCAGGGAACACCAGATACGCAGTATTTT. Protein: CASSKGQGTPDTQYF.

The chain is built from TRBV5-4 and TRBJ2-7; 8 nucleotides align to TRBD2. After removal of 5 bases from V and 6 bases from J, the junction contained 7 bases not matched to a gene. The CDR3 length is 13 residues. Germline CDR1 SGHNT, CDR2 YYREEE (reference sequence). The CDR3 sequence is CASSPGGSREQYF. DNA of the CDR3: TGTGCCAGCAGTCCGGGGGGGAGCCGCGAGCAGTACTTC.

As for this clone: The junction departs from germline at one end; a sequencing error may be responsible. This chain links TRBV7-9 with TRBJ1-2, with unresolved D. The germline V gene encodes CDR1 SEHNR and CDR2 FQNEAQ (reference sequence). The CDR3 is 11 amino acids. The CDR3 DNA reads as TGTGCCAGCAGCTTAGGGATTCAGTACCTCTTC. Its translation is CASSLGIQYLF.